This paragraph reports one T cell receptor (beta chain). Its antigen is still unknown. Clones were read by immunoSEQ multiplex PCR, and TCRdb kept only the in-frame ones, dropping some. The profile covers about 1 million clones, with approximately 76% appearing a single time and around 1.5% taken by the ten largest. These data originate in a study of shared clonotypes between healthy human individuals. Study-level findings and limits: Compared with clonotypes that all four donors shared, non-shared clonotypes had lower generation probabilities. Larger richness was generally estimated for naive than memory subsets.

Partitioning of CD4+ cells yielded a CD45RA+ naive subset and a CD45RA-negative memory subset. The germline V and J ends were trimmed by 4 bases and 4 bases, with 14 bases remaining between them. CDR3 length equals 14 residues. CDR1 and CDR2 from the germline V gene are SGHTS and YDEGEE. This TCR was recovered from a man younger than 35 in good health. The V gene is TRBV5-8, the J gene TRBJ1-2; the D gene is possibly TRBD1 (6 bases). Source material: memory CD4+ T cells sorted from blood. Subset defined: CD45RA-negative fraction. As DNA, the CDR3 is TGTGCCAGCAGCCCAGGGGACCGCGCCTATGGCTACACCTTC. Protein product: CASSPGDRAYGYTF.